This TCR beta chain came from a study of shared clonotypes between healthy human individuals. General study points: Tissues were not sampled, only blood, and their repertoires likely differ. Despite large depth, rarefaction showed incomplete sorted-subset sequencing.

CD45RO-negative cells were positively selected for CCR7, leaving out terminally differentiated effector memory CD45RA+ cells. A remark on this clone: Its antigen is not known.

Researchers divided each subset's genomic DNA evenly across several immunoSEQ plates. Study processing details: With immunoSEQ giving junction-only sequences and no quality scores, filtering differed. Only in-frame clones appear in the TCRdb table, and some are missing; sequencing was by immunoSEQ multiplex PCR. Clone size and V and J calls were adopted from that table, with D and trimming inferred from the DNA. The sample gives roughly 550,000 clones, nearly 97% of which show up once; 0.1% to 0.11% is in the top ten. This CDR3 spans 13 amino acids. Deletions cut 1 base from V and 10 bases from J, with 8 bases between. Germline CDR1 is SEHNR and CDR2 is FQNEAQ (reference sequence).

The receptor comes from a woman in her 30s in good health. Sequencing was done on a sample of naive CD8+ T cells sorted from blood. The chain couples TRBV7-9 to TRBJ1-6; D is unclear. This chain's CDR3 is CASSLGTQSPLHF. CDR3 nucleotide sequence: TGTGCCAGCAGCTTAGGGACGCAATCACCCCTCCACTTT.